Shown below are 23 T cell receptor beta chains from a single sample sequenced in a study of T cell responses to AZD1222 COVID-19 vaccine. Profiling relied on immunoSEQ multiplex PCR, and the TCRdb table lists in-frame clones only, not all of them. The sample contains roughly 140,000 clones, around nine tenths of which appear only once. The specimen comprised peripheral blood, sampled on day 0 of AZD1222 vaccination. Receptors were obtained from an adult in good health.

The CDR3 bases are TGTGCCAGCAGTTCATACACTGAAGCTTTCTTT. This encodes CASSSYTEAFF. The V call is TRBV13, the J call TRBJ1-1; D gene ambiguous. Germline lookup yields CDR1 PRHDT and CDR2 FYEKMQ (reference sequence). V was cut by 6 bases and J by 3 bases, with 5 bases left in between. The CDR3 covers 11 residues.

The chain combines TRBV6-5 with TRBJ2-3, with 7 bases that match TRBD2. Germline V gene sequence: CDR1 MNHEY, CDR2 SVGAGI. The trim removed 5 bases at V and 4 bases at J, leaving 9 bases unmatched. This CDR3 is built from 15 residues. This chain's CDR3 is CASSLSQGGADTQYF. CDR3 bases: TGTGCCAGCAGTCTTTCCCAGGGAGGGGCAGATACGCAGTATTTT.

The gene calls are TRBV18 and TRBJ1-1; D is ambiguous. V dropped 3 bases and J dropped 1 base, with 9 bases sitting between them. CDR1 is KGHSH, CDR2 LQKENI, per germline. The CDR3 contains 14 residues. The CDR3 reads CASSPAGRNTEAFF. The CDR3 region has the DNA TGTGCCAGCTCACCGGCAGGACGGAACACTGAAGCTTTCTTT. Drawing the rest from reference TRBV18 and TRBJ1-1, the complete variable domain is NAGVMQNPRHLVRRRGQEARLRCSPMKGHSHVYWYRQLPEEGLKFMVYLQKENIIDESGMPKERFSAEFPKEGPSILRIQQVVRGDSAAYFCASSPAGRNTEAFFGQGTRLTVV.

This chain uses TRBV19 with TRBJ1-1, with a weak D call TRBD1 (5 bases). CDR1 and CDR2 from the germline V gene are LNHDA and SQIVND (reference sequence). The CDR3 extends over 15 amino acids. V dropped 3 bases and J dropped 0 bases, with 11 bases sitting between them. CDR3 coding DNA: TGTGCCAGTAGTATTGAGGGGTGGATGAACACTGAAGCTTTCTTT. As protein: CASSIEGWMNTEAFF.

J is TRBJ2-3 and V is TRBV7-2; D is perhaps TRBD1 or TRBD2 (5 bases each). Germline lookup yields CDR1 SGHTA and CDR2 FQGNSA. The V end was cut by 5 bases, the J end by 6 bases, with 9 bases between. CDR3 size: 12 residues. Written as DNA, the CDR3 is TGTGCCAGCAGCCAATGGGGGGATACGCAGTATTTT. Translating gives CASSQWGDTQYF.

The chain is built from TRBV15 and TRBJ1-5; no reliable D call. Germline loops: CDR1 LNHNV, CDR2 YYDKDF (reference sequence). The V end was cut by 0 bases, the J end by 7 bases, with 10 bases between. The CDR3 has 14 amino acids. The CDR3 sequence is CATSRDGPGQPQHF. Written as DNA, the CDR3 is TGTGCCACCAGCAGAGACGGCCCGGGGCAGCCCCAGCATTTT.

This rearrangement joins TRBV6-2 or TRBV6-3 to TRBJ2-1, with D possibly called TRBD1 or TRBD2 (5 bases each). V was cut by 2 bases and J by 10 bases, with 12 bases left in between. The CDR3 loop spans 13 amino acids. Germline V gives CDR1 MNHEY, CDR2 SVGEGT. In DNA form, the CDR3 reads TGTGCCAGCAGTTACGGACAACCGGGGGAGCAGTTCTTC. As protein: CASSYGQPGEQFF.

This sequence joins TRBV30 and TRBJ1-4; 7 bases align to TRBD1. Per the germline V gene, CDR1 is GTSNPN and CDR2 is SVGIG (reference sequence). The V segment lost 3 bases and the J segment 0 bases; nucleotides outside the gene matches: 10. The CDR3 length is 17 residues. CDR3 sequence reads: CAWSIFNRGATNEKLFF. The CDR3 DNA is TGTGCCTGGAGCATTTTTAACAGGGGAGCAACTAATGAAAAACTGTTTTTT.

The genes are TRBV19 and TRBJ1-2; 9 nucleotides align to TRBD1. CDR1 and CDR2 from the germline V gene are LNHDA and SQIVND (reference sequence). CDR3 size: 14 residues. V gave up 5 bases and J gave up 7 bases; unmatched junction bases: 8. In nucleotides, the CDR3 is TGTGCCAGTAGTGTGGACAGGGGAAATGGTGGCTACACCTTC. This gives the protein CASSVDRGNGGYTF.

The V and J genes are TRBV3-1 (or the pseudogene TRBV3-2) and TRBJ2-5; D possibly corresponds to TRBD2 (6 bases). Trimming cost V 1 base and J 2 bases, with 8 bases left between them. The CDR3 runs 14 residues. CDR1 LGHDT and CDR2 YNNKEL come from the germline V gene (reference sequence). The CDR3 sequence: CASSQGLGQETQYF. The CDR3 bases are TGTGCCAGCAGCCAAGGACTAGGTCAAGAGACCCAGTACTTC.

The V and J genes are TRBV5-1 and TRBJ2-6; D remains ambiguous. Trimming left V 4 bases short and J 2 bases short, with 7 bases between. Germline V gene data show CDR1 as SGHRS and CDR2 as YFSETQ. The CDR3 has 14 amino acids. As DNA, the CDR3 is TGCGCCAGCAGCCTTTACACTGGGGCCAACGTCCTGACTTTC. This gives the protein CASSLYTGANVLTF.

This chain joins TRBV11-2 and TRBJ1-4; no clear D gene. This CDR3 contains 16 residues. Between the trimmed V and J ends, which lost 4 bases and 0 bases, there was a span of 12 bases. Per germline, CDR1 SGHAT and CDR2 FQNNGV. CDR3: CASSSSASATNEKLFF. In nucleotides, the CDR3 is TGTGCCAGCAGCTCCTCGGCTTCTGCAACTAATGAAAAACTGTTTTTT.

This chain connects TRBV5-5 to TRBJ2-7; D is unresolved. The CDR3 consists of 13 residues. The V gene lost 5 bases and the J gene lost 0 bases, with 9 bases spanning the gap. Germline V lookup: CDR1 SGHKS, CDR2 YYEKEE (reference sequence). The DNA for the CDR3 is TGTGCCAGCAGACTGGGCTACTCCTACGAGCAGTACTTC. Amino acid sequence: CASRLGYSYEQYF.

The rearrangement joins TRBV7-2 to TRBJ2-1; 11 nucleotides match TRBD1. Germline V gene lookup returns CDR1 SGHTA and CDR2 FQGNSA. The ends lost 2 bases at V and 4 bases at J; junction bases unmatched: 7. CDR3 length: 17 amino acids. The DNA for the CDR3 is TGTGCCAGCAGCTTATTTGGGGGGACAGGGGGTTACAATGAGCAGTTCTTC. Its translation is CASSLFGGTGGYNEQFF.

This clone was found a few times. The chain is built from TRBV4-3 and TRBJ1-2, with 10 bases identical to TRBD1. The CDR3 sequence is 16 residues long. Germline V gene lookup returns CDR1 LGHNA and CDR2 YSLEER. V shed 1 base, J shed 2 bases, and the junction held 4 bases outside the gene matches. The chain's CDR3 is CASSQGGTGANYGYTF. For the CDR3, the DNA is TGCGCCAGCAGCCAAGGAGGGACAGGGGCCAACTATGGCTACACCTTC.

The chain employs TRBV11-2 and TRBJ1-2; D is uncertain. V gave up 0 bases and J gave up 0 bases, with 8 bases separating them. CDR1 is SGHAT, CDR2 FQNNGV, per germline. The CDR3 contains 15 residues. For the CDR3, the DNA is TGTGCCAGCAGCTTAGACCAGGTGTCTAACTATGGCTACACCTTC. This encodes CASSLDQVSNYGYTF.

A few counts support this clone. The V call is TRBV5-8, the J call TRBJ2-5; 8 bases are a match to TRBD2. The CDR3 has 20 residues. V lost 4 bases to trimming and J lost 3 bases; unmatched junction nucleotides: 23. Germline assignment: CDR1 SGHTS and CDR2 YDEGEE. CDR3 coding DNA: TGTGCCAGCAGCCCGGCGTTGAGTAGCGGGACCGAATATTTCAAAGAGACCCAGTACTTC. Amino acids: CASSPALSSGTEYFKETQYF.

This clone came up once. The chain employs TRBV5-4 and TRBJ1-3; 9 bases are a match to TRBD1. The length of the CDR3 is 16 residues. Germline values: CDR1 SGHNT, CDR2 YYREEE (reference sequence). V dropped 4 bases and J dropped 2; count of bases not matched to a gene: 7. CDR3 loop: CASSRIGTGPGNTIYF. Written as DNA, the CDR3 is TGTGCCAGCAGCCGGATCGGGACAGGGCCTGGAAACACCATATATTTT.

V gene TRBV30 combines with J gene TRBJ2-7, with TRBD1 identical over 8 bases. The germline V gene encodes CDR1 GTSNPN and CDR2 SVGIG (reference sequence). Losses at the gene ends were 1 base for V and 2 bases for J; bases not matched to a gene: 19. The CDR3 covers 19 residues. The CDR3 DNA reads TGTGCCTGGAGTGACATCCGCCGGGACAGGTCCGTCGTCACCTACGAGCAGTACTTC. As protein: CAWSDIRRDRSVVTYEQYF.

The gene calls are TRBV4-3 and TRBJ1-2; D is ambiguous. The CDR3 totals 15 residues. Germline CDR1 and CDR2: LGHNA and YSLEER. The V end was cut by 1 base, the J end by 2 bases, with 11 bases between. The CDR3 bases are TGCGCCAGCAGCCAAGCCTCGGTCGCCAACTATGGCTACACCTTC. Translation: CASSQASVANYGYTF.

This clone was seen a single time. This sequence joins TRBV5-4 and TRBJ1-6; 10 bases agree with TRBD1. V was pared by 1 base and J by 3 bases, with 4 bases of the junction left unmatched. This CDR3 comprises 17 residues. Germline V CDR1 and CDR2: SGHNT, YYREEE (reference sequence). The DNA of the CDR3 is TGTGCCAGCAGCTTGCTGGGACAGGGGATCTATAATTCACCCCTCCACTTT. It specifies CASSLLGQGIYNSPLHF.

The CDR3 region has the DNA TGTGCCAGTAGAGTTTTGCTCGGAGAGTATGGCTACACCTTC. Protein sequence: CASRVLLGEYGYTF. The V call is TRBV19, the J call TRBJ1-2, with D hard to call. The CDR3 is made up of 14 amino acids. Trimming left V 6 bases short and J 5 bases short, with 16 bases between. Germline V lookup: CDR1 LNHDA, CDR2 SQIVND (reference sequence).

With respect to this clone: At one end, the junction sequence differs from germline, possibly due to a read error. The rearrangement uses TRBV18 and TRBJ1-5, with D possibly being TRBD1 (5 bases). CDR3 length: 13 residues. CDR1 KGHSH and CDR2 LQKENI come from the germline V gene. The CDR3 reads CASSLTLAQDTMF. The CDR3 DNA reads TGTGCCAGCTCTCTCACATTGGCACAGGATACAATGTTT.